The 29 T cell receptor beta chains reported below all come from one sample, sequenced in a study of blood T cell repertoires in COVID-19. The method was immunoSEQ multiplex PCR; TCRdb's version includes in-frame clones alone and lacks a portion of them. There are about 220,000 clones in the sample; more than 70% occur only once, and 3.6% lies in the top ten. Sequencing was done on a sample of peripheral blood. The origin of the receptors is a woman of 80 years or more with acute or convalescent COVID-19.

As to this clone: The sample carries other DNA sequences with the same CDR3. The chain is built from TRBV24-1 and TRBJ1-1; a possible D gene is TRBD1 (5 bases). Germline V gene sequence: CDR1 KGHDR, CDR2 SFDVKD. CDR3 length: 13 amino acids. Trimming cost V 1 base and J 7 bases, with 9 bases left between them. The CDR3 DNA reads as TGTGCCACCAGTGATTTAAGGGGTAGTGAAGCTTTCTTT. Protein sequence: CATSDLRGSEAFF.

The chain has TRBV12-3 or TRBV12-4 and TRBJ1-3; D not resolved. This CDR3 contains 13 residues. The ends were cut back, 5 bases at V and 8 bases at J, with 13 bases in the middle. CDR3 sequence: CASSGRVEHTIYF. In DNA, the CDR3 is TGTGCCAGCAGTGGCCGGGTTGAACACACCATATATTTT.

The rearrangement joins TRBV3-1 (or the pseudogene TRBV3-2) to TRBJ1-2; 9 bases agree with TRBD1. Looked up from germline, CDR1 is LGHDT and CDR2 is YNNKEL (reference sequence). Losses at the gene ends were 2 bases for V and 4 bases for J; bases not matched to a gene: 5. The CDR3 is 15 amino acids. Here the CDR3 reads CASSQLDRGGYGYTF. CDR3 coding DNA: TGTGCCAGCAGCCAACTAGACAGGGGGGGCTATGGCTACACCTTC.

In this sample, this clone turned up once. V is TRBV30 and J is TRBJ2-7; TRBD1 agrees at 9 bases. Germline lookup yields CDR1 GTSNPN and CDR2 SVGIG (reference sequence). The ends lost 7 bases at V and 5 bases at J; junction bases unmatched: 9. This CDR3 is built from 13 residues. DNA for the CDR3: TGTGCCTACCTAACAGGGGGCATGCACGAGCAGTACTTC. Protein sequence: CAYLTGGMHEQYF.

V is TRBV28 and J is TRBJ1-2; D unresolved. The V and J ends lost 8 bases and 3 bases respectively, with 25 bases between them. CDR1 MDHEN and CDR2 SYDVKM come from the germline V gene. This CDR3 is 17 amino acids long. The CDR3 loop is CASSNAMSPGGDYGYTF. CDR3 in DNA: TGTGCCAGCTCTAACGCCATGAGTCCGGGCGGGGACTATGGCTACACCTTC.

The gene calls are TRBV5-1 and TRBJ1-2, with TRBD1 as a possible D gene (5 bases). Germline lookup yields CDR1 SGHRS and CDR2 YFSETQ. The V end lost 1 base, the J end lost 8 bases, and 9 bases lay between the germline ends. The CDR3 is 12 amino acids. The CDR3 loop is CASSLTGGGYTF. In nucleotides, the CDR3 is TGCGCCAGCAGCTTGACAGGTGGAGGCTACACCTTC. Full variable domain (remainder filled in from reference TRBV5-1 and TRBJ1-2): KAGVTQTPRYLIKTRGQQVTLSCSPISGHRSVSWYQQTPGQGLQFLFEYFSETQRNKGNFPGRFSGRQFSNSRSEMNVSTLELGDSALYLCASSLTGGGYTFGSGTRLTVV.

The rearrangement joins TRBV10-3 to TRBJ1-2; D remains ambiguous. V lost 4 bases, J lost 7 bases, and 13 bases lay in between. Germline lookup yields CDR1 ENHRY and CDR2 SYGVKD. This CDR3 contains 13 residues. CDR3: CAISAAGSLGYTF. The CDR3, as DNA: TGTGCCATCAGTGCAGCGGGGTCTCTTGGCTACACCTTC.

The V gene is TRBV6-2 or TRBV6-3, the J gene TRBJ2-3; D might be TRBD2 (6 bases). This CDR3 contains 13 residues. The V gene lost 5 bases and the J gene lost 6 bases, with 12 bases spanning the gap. CDR1 and CDR2 from the germline V gene are MNHEY and SVGEGT. In DNA, the CDR3 is TGTGCCAGCAGTGGCCGGCGGGGTGATACGCAGTATTTT. Encoded protein: CASSGRRGDTQYF.

The gene calls are TRBV24-1 and TRBJ2-3; weak D call: TRBD1 (6 bases). The CDR3 contains 14 residues. The ends were cut back, 4 bases at V and 8 bases at J, with 15 bases in the middle. The germline gives CDR1 KGHDR, CDR2 SFDVKD. As DNA, the CDR3 is TGTGCCACCAGTGAGAACAGGGATAAGTCTACGCAGTATTTT. This encodes CATSENRDKSTQYF.

CDR3 nucleotide sequence: TGTGCCAGCAGCCAAGAACGGGGGAGGGGGTCTAATGAAAAACTGTTTTTT. It yields the protein CASSQERGRGSNEKLFF. The chain is built from TRBV3-1 (or the pseudogene TRBV3-2) and TRBJ1-4, with TRBD1 as a possible D gene (6 bases). V was pared by 0 bases and J by 3 bases, with 14 bases between. Germline lookup yields CDR1 LGHDT and CDR2 YNNKEL (reference sequence). The CDR3 is 17 amino acids.

This chain joins TRBV6-1 and TRBJ1-6; the D gene is possibly TRBD1 (6 bases). Germline values: CDR1 MNHNS, CDR2 SASEGT. The CDR3 extends over 13 amino acids. Trimming cost V 2 bases and J 11 bases, with 10 bases left between them. The CDR3 is CASSELGTTPLHF. CDR3 nucleotides: TGTGCCAGCAGTGAACTTGGGACAACACCCCTCCACTTT.

The chain joins TRBV28 to TRBJ1-2; tentatively, D is TRBD1 (6 bases). Between the trimmed V and J ends, which lost 3 bases and 6 bases, there was a span of 11 bases. From germline, CDR1 is MDHEN and CDR2 SYDVKM. This CDR3 has 13 residues. CDR3 coding DNA: TGTGCCAGCAGTTTGGGGGGGCAGGATGGCTACACCTTC. Protein: CASSLGGQDGYTF.

The count of this clone is one. The chain links TRBV18 to TRBJ1-5; D gene unclear. The CDR3 has 16 amino acids. Trimming stripped 3 bases from V and 2 bases from J, with 14 bases between. Germline V gives CDR1 KGHSH, CDR2 LQKENI. The DNA of the CDR3 is TGTGCCAGCTCACCTCAAAGTCCCGCGGGCAATCAGCCCCAGCATTTT. Amino acid sequence: CASSPQSPAGNQPQHF. The whole variable domain, remainder taken from reference TRBV18 and TRBJ1-5, is NAGVMQNPRHLVRRRGQEARLRCSPMKGHSHVYWYRQLPEEGLKFMVYLQKENIIDESGMPKERFSAEFPKEGPSILRIQQVVRGDSAAYFCASSPQSPAGNQPQHFGDGTRLSIL.

The chain links TRBV28 to TRBJ1-5; perhaps TRBD1 as D (5 bases). CDR3 length: 14 residues. Per the germline V gene, CDR1 is MDHEN and CDR2 is SYDVKM. The V and J ends lost 0 bases and 9 bases respectively, with 12 bases between them. The CDR3 spells CASSLWGGSGPQHF. CDR3 nucleotide sequence: TGTGCCAGCAGTTTATGGGGGGGGTCGGGGCCCCAGCATTTT.

The V call is TRBV5-8, the J call TRBJ2-3; 14 bases match TRBD2. Germline CDR1 is SGHTS and CDR2 is YDEGEE. V was clipped by 0 bases and J by 3 bases; unmatched bases: 3. The CDR3 contains 17 residues. CDR3 protein: CASSLAGTSGGTDTQYF. The DNA for the CDR3 is TGTGCCAGCAGCTTGGCCGGGACTAGCGGGGGTACAGATACGCAGTATTTT.

The chain combines TRBV3-1 (or the pseudogene TRBV3-2) with TRBJ2-3; maybe TRBD2 (6 bases). Trimming stripped 1 base from V and 1 base from J, with 18 bases between. The CDR3 runs 18 residues. Germline V gives CDR1 LGHDT, CDR2 YNNKEL (reference sequence). The CDR3 DNA is TGTGCCAGCAGCCAAGCTTTAGGAGGGGCCGGGGGCACAGATACGCAGTATTTT. This codes for CASSQALGGAGGTDTQYF.

The rearrangement links TRBV3-1 (or the pseudogene TRBV3-2) to TRBJ2-1, with 11 bases that match TRBD2. The CDR3 runs 12 residues. After removal of 5 bases from V and 15 bases from J, the junction contained 6 bases not matched to a gene. Germline V gives CDR1 LGHDT, CDR2 YNNKEL (reference sequence). CDR3 sequence: CASSTLAGGPFF. The CDR3 DNA is TGTGCCAGCAGCACCCTAGCGGGGGGCCCGTTCTTC.

The chain uses TRBV7-2 and TRBJ1-5; no clear D. This CDR3 spans 15 amino acids. Germline assignment: CDR1 SGHTA and CDR2 FQGNSA. V lost 5 bases and J 5 bases, leaving 16 bases between the germline ends. In DNA form, the CDR3 reads TGTGCCAGCAGCACCGTTGGAGGTACCTATCAGCCCCAGCATTTT. It codes for CASSTVGGTYQPQHF.

The chain joins TRBV19 to TRBJ1-1; 8 bases agree with TRBD1. Germline V gene lookup returns CDR1 LNHDA and CDR2 SQIVND (reference sequence). The V segment lost 2 bases and the J segment 2 bases; nucleotides outside the gene matches: 10. The CDR3 covers 17 residues. The CDR3 coding sequence is TGTGCCAGTAGTATACTCTGGGACAGGTTGGGCAACACTGAAGCTTTCTTT. Protein product: CASSILWDRLGNTEAFF.

V is TRBV7-9 and J is TRBJ1-4, with 8 bases lining up with TRBD1. V was clipped by 4 bases and J by 2 bases; unmatched bases: 3. The CDR3 is 15 residues long. Germline V gene sequence: CDR1 SEHNR, CDR2 FQNEAQ (reference sequence). CDR3 sequence: CASSSGGWTNEKLFF. The CDR3 DNA sequence: TGTGCCAGCAGCTCAGGGGGCTGGACTAATGAAAAACTGTTTTTT.

The chain recombines TRBV2 with TRBJ2-3; 7 bases line up with TRBD2. V shed 4 bases, J shed 2 bases, and the junction held 9 bases outside the gene matches. Germline CDR1 SNHLY, CDR2 FYNNEI. The CDR3 has 16 amino acids. CDR3 DNA: TGTGCCAGCAGTGTAGGTAGCGGGCGCGCCACAGATACGCAGTATTTT. This gives the protein CASSVGSGRATDTQYF.

The V call is TRBV3-1 (or the pseudogene TRBV3-2), the J call TRBJ1-1, with D possibly being TRBD1 (6 bases). From germline, CDR1 is LGHDT and CDR2 YNNKEL (reference sequence). Trimming cost V 3 bases and J 6 bases, with 17 bases left between them. CDR3 length equals 15 residues. The CDR3 bases are TGTGCCAGCAGCCAGCCGGGACACCCTGCTGCTGAAGCTTTCTTT. Translating gives CASSQPGHPAAEAFF.

J is TRBJ1-1 and V is TRBV27; no clear D. The germline V gene encodes CDR1 MNHEY and CDR2 SMNVEV (reference sequence). Trimming removed 5 bases at V and 9 bases at J, with 22 bases between. CDR3 length equals 15 residues. In DNA form, the CDR3 reads TGTGCCAGCAGTCCAATGGGAGTGAGGGTGGAGAAAGCTTTCTTT. Translated: CASSPMGVRVEKAFF.

The chain uses TRBV28 and TRBJ2-5; TRBD2 matches 8 bases. Trimming at V came to 3 bases and at J to 0 bases, leaving 9 bases not matched to a gene. The CDR3 has 17 amino acids. The germline V gene has CDR1 MDHEN and CDR2 SYDVKM. The CDR3 nucleotides are TGTGCCAGCAGTTTGGAAGCAGCGGGGGCCAACCAAGAGACCCAGTACTTC. Its protein product is CASSLEAAGANQETQYF.

The rearrangement joins TRBV25-1 to TRBJ2-5; 11 bases fit TRBD2. This CDR3 has 17 residues. Germline V lookup: CDR1 MGHDK, CDR2 SYGVNS. Losses at the gene ends were 4 bases for V and 5 bases for J; bases not matched to a gene: 12. The CDR3 DNA reads as TGTGCCAGCAGTGTGGCTAGCGGGGGGTCTGGTGGTGAGACCCAGTACTTC. Protein sequence: CASSVASGGSGGETQYF. Full variable domain (outside the CDR3, taken from reference TRBV25-1 and TRBJ2-5): EADIYQTPRYLVIGTGKKITLECSQTMGHDKMYWYQQDPGMELHLIHYSYGVNSTEKGDLSSESTVSRIRTEHFPLTLESARPSHTSQYLCASSVASGGSGGETQYFGPGTRLLVL.

The CDR3 DNA reads as TGTGCCAGCTCCCGCGGACAGCGGAACACTGAAGCTTTCTTT. This translates into CASSRGQRNTEAFF. The chain carries TRBV18 and TRBJ1-1, with D perhaps matching TRBD1 (6 bases). CDR1 is KGHSH and CDR2 is LQKENI in the germline V gene. CDR3 length: 14 residues. Between the trimmed V and J ends, which lost 6 bases and 1 base, there was a span of 12 bases. The complete variable domain, with remaining parts taken from reference TRBV18 and TRBJ1-1, reads NAGVMQNPRHLVRRRGQEARLRCSPMKGHSHVYWYRQLPEEGLKFMVYLQKENIIDESGMPKERFSAEFPKEGPSILRIQQVVRGDSAAYFCASSRGQRNTEAFFGQGTRLTVV.

The chain recombines TRBV7-2 with TRBJ1-2; 7 bases agree with TRBD1. Germline-derived CDR1 and CDR2 are SGHTA and FQGNSA. The J segment lost 7 bases and the V segment lost 5 bases, leaving 10 bases of the junction unmatched. The CDR3 extends over 14 amino acids. CDR3 protein: CASSTGTGERGYTF. The CDR3 DNA is TGTGCCAGCAGCACCGGTACAGGGGAGCGTGGCTACACCTTC.

The chain couples TRBV7-2 to TRBJ1-2, with D maybe TRBD1 (5 bases). CDR3 size: 16 residues. Trimming took 2 bases from V and 4 from J, leaving 17 bases between them. Germline V gene sequence: CDR1 SGHTA, CDR2 FQGNSA. CDR3 bases: TGTGCCAGCAGCTTAATATCGACAGACAACGGCTATGGCTACACCTTC. As protein: CASSLISTDNGYGYTF.

This clone appeared a few times. The chain has TRBV12-5 and TRBJ1-2, with D tentatively TRBD1 (6 bases). In germline, CDR1 is LGHNT, CDR2 FRNRAP. There are 12 residues in the CDR3. V lost 5 bases and J 4 bases, leaving 8 bases between the germline ends. CDR3: CASGRDIYGYTF. The CDR3 DNA is TGTGCTAGTGGTCGGGACATCTATGGCTACACCTTC.